This T cell receptor beta chain was captured in a study of cytomegalovirus exposure and HLA in healthy donors. Clones were read by immunoSEQ multiplex PCR, and TCRdb kept only the in-frame ones, dropping some. The table records 100,000 or so clones, 70% to 90% of them present only once. This CDR3 comprises 14 residues. CDR1 and CDR2 (germline): MNHNY, SVGAGI (reference sequence). Trimming cost V 6 bases and J 1 base, with 13 bases left between them. To note about this clone: The antigen remains unidentified.

Findings and caveats of the study: With high specificity and sensitivity, the classifier reportedly diagnosed cytomegalovirus status.

The origin of this receptor is a woman between 18 and 29 years old in good health and CMV-seropositive. The chain couples TRBV6-6 to TRBJ2-7; D is possibly TRBD2 (6 bases). The sequenced material came from PBMCs. The CDR3 DNA is TGTGCCAGCAGATCCCCGACTAGTTCCTACGAGCAGTACTTC. Encoded protein: CASRSPTSSYEQYF.